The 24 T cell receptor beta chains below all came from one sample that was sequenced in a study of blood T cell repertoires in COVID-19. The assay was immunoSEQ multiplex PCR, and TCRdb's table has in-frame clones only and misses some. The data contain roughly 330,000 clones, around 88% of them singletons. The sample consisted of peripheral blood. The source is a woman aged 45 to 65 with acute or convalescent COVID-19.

CDR3 bases: TGTGCCAGCAGCGCCCCGCGGGAGGCCTCCTACGAGCAGTACTTC. This codes for CASSAPREASYEQYF. This sequence joins TRBV7-3 and TRBJ2-7; 8 positions agree with TRBD2. The length of the CDR3 is 15 residues. Germline assignment: CDR1 SGHTA and CDR2 FQGTGA. Trimming at V came to 5 bases and at J to 0 bases, leaving 6 bases not matched to a gene.

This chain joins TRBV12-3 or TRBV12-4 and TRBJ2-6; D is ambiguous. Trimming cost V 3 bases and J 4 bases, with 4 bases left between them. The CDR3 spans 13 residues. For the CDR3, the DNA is TGTGCCAGCAGTTTTCGGGGGGCCAACGTCCTGACTTTC. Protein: CASSFRGANVLTF.

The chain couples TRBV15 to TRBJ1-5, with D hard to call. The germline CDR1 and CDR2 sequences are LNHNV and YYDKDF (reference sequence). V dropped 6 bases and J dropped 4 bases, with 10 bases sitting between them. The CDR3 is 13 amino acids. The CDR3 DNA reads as TGTGCCACCAGGGGGAGCTTGAATCAGCCCCAGCATTTT. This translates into CATRGSLNQPQHF.

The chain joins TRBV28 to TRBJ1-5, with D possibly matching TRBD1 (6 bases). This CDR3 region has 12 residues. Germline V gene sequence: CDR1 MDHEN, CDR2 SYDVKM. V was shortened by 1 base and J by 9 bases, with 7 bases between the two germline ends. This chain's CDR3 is CASSLSRGPQHF. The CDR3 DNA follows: TGTGCCAGCAGTTTATCCAGGGGGCCCCAGCATTTT.

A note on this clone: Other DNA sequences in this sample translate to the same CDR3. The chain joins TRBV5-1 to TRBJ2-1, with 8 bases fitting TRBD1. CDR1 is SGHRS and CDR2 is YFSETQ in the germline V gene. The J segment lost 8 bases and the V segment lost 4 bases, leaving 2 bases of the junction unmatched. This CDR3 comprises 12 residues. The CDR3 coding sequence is TGCGCCAGCAGCCCGGACAGGGATGAGCAGTTCTTC. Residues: CASSPDRDEQFF.

The CDR3 DNA reads as TGTGCCAGTAGTCCTTTGGGACAGTCGAACACTGAAGCTTTCTTT. This gives the protein CASSPLGQSNTEAFF. This chain joins TRBV19 and TRBJ1-1; 7 positions agree with TRBD1. Trimming at V came to 5 bases and at J to 1 base, leaving 7 bases not matched to a gene. The germline gives CDR1 LNHDA, CDR2 SQIVND (reference sequence). The CDR3 is 15 amino acids.

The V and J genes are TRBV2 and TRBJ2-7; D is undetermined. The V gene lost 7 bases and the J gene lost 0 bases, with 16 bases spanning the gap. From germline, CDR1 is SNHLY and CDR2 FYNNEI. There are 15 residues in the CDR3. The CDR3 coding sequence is TGTGCCAGCATTGGGTCGAGGATGAGCTCCTACGAGCAGTACTTC. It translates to CASIGSRMSSYEQYF.

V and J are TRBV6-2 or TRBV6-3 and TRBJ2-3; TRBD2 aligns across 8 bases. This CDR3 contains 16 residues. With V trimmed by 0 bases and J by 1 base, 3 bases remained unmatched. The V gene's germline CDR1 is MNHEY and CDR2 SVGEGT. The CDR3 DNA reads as TGTGCCAGCAGTTACTCGAAACTAGCGGGCACAGATACGCAGTATTTT. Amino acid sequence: CASSYSKLAGTDTQYF.

CDR3 in amino acids: CASSSDRGGFNEQFF. CDR3 coding DNA: TGCGCCAGCAGCTCTGACAGGGGCGGATTCAATGAGCAGTTCTTC. The chain uses TRBV5-1 and TRBJ2-1; 8 bases fit TRBD1. CDR1 SGHRS and CDR2 YFSETQ come from the germline V gene. Losses at the gene ends were 3 bases for V and 6 bases for J; bases not matched to a gene: 8. The CDR3 is 15 residues long.

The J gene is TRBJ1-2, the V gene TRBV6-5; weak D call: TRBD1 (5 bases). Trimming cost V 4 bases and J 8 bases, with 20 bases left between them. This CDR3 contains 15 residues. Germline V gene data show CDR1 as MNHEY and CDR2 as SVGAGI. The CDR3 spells CASSFATLGARGYTF. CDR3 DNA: TGTGCCAGCAGTTTCGCAACGTTAGGGGCCCGAGGCTACACCTTC.

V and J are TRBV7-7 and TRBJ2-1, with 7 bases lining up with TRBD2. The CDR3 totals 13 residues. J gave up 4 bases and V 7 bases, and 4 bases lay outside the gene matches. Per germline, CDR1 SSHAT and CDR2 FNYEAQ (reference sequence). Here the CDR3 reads CASTSGMYNEQFF. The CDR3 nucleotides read TGTGCCAGCACAAGCGGGATGTACAATGAGCAGTTCTTC. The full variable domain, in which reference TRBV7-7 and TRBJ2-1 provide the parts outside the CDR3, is GAGVSQSPRYKVTKRGQDVTLRCDPISSHATLYWYQQALGQGPEFLTYFNYEAQPDKSGLPSDRFSAERPEGSISTLTIQRTEQRDSAMYRCASTSGMYNEQFFGPGTRLTVL.

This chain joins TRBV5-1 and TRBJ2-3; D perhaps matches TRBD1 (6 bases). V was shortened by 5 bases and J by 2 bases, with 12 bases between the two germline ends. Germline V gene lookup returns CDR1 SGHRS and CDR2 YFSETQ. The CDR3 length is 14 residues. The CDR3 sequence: CASSQDRITDTQYF. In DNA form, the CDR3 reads TGCGCCAGCAGTCAAGACAGGATCACAGATACGCAGTATTTT.

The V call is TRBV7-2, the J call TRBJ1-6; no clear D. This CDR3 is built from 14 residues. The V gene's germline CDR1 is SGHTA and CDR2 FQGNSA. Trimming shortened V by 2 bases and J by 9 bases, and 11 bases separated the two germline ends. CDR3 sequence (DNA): TGTGCCAGCAGCTTACCAGGCGCAAGTTCACCCCTCCACTTT. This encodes CASSLPGASSPLHF.

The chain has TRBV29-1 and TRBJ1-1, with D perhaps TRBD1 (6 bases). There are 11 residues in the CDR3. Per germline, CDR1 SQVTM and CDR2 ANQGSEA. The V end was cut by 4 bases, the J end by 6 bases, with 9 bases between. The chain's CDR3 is CSVVGGAEAFF. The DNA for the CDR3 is TGCAGCGTTGTTGGGGGCGCTGAAGCTTTCTTT.

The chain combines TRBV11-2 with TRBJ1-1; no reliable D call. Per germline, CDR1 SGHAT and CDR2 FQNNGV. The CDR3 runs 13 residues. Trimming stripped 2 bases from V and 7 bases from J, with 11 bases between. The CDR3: CASSLISTFEAFF. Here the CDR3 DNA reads TGTGCCAGCAGCTTAATCTCGACATTTGAAGCTTTCTTT. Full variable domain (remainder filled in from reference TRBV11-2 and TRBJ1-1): EAGVAQSPRYKIIEKRQSVAFWCNPISGHATLYWYQQILGQGPKLLIQFQNNGVVDDSQLPKDRFSAERLKGVDSTLKIQPAKLEDSAVYLCASSLISTFEAFFGQGTRLTVV.

The CDR3 reads CASSPLGRGNYGYTF. DNA of the CDR3: TGTGCCAGCAGCCCGTTAGGCAGGGGTAACTATGGCTACACCTTC. This chain uses TRBV28 with TRBJ1-2; D may be TRBD1 (6 bases). CDR3 length: 15 residues. The V end lost 6 bases, the J end lost 1 base, and 15 bases lay between the germline ends. CDR1 is MDHEN, CDR2 SYDVKM, per germline.

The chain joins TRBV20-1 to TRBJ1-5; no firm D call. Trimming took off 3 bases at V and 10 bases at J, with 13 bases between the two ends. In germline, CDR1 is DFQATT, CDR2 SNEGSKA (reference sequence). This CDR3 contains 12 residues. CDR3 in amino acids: CSASTREDPQHF. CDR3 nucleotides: TGCAGTGCTAGTACAAGGGAGGACCCCCAGCATTTT.

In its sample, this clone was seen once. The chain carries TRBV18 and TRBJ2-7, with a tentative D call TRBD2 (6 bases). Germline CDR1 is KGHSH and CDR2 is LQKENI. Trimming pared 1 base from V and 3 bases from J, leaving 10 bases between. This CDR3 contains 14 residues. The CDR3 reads CASSPRGGDYEQYF. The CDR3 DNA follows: TGTGCCAGCTCACCACGTGGCGGGGACTACGAGCAGTACTTC.

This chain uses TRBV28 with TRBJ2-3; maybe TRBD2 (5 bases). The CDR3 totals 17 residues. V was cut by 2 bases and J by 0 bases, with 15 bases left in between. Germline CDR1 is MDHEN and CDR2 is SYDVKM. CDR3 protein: CASSLRILRGSTDTQYF. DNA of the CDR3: TGTGCCAGCAGTTTAAGGATATTGAGAGGGAGCACAGATACGCAGTATTTT.

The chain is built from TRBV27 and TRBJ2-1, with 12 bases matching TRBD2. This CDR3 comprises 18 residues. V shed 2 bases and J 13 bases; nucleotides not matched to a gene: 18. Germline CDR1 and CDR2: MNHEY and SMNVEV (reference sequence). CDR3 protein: CASSLEASGRALWAAQFF. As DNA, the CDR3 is TGTGCCAGCAGTTTAGAGGCTAGCGGGAGGGCCCTCTGGGCGGCTCAGTTCTTC.

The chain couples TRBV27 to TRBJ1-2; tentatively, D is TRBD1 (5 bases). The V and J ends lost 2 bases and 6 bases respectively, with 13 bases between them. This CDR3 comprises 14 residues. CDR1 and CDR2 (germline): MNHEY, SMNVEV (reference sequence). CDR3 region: CASSLMGGSDGYTF. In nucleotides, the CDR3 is TGTGCCAGCAGTTTAATGGGGGGATCCGATGGCTACACCTTC.

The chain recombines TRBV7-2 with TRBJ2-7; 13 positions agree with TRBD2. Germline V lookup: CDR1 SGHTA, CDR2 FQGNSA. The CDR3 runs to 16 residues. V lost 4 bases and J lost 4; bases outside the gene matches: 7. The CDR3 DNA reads TGTGCCAGCAGCTACGGACTAGCGGGAGCCCTGTACGAGCAGTACTTC. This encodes CASSYGLAGALYEQYF.

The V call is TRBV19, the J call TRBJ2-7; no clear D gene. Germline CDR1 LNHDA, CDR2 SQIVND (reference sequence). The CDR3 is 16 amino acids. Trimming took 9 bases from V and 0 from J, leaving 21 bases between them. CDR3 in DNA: TGTGCCAGCAGATCCGTTAGCAGCGAAAGCTCCTACGAGCAGTACTTC. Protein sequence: CASRSVSSESSYEQYF.

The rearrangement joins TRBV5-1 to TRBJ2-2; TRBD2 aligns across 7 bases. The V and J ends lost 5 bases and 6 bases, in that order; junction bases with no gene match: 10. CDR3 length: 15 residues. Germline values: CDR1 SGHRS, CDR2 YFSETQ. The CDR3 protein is CASSLSGIRAGELFF. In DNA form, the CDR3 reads TGCGCCAGCAGTTTAAGCGGGATTCGAGCCGGGGAGCTGTTTTTT.